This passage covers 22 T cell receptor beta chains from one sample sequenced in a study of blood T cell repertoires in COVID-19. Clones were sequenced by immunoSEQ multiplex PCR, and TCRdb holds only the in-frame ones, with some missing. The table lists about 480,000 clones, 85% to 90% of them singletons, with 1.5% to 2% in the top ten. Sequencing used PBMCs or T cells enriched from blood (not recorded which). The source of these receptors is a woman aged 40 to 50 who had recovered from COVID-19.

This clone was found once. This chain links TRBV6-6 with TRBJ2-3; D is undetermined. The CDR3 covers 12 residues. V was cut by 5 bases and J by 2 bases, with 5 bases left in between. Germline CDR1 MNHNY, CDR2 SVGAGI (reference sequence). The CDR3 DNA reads TGTGCCAGCAGTCCCTACACAGATACGCAGTATTTT. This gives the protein CASSPYTDTQYF.

The CDR3 sequence is CASTFGTGGGGYTF. CDR3 nucleotides: TGTGCCAGTACCTTCGGGACAGGGGGCGGGGGCTACACCTTC. The rearrangement joins TRBV19 to TRBJ1-2; 12 nucleotides align to TRBD1. J lost 8 bases, V lost 7 bases, and 8 bases had no gene match. The CDR3 spans 14 residues. CDR1 is LNHDA and CDR2 is SQIVND in the germline V gene (reference sequence).

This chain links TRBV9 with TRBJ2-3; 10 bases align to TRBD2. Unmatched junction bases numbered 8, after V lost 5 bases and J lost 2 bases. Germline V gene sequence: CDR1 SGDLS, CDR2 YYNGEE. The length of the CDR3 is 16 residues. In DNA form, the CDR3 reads TGTGCCAGCAGTGATAAAGCGGGAGGGCCCACAGATACGCAGTATTTT. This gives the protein CASSDKAGGPTDTQYF.

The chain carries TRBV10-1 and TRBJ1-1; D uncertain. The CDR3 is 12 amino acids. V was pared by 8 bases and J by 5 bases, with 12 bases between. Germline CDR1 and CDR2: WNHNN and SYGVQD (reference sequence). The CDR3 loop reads CASRGSGTEAFF. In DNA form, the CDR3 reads TGCGCCAGCCGAGGTTCGGGGACTGAAGCTTTCTTT.

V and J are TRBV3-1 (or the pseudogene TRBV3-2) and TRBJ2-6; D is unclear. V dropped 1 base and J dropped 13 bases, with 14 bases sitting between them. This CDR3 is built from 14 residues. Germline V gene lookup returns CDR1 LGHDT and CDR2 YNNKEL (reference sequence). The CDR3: CASSQASRPGVLTF. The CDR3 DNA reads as TGTGCCAGCAGCCAAGCATCGAGACCCGGGGTCCTGACTTTC.

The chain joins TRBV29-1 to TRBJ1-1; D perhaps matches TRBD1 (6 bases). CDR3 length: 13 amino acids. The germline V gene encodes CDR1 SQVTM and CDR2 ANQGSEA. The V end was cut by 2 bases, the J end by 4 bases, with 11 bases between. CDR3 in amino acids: CSVESVGGTEAFF. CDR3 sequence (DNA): TGCAGCGTTGAATCCGTAGGGGGCACTGAAGCTTTCTTT. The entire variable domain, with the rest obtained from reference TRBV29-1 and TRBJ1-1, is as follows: SAVISQKPSRDICQRGTSLTIQCQVDSQVTMMFWYRQQPGQSLTLIATANQGSEATYESGFVIDKFPISRPNLTFSTLTVSNMSPEDSSIYLCSVESVGGTEAFFGQGTRLTVV.

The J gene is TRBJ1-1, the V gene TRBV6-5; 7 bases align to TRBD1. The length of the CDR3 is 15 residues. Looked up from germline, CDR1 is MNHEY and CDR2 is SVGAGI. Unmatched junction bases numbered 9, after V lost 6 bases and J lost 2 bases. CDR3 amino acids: CASSRSTGDNTEAFF. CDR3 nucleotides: TGTGCCAGCAGCAGAAGTACAGGGGACAACACTGAAGCTTTCTTT.

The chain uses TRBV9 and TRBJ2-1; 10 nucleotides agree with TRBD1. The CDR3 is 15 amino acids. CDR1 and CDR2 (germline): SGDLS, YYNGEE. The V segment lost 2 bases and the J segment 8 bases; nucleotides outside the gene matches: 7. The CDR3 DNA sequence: TGTGCCAGCAGCGTGAATCCGGGACAGGGGTATGAGCAGTTCTTC. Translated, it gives CASSVNPGQGYEQFF. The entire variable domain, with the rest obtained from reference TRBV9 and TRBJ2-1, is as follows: DSGVTQTPKHLITATGQRVTLRCSPRSGDLSVYWYQQSLDQGLQFLIQYYNGEERAKGNILERFSAQQFPDLHSELNLSSLELGDSALYFCASSVNPGQGYEQFFGPGTRLTVL.

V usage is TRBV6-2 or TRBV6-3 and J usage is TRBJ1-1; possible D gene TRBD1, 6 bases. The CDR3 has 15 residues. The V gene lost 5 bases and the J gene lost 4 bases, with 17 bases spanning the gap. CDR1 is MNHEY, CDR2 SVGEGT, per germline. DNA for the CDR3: TGTGCCAGCAGTCTCCCCGCAGGGGAAAGCACTGAAGCTTTCTTT. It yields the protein CASSLPAGESTEAFF.

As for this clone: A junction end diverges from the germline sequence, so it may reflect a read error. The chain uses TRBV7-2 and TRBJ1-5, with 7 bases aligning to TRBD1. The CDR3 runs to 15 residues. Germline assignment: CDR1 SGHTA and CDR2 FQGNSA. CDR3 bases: TGTGCCAGCAGCTTAGGCTGGGACAGCACTCAGCCCCAGCATTTT. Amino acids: CASSLGWDSTQPQHF.

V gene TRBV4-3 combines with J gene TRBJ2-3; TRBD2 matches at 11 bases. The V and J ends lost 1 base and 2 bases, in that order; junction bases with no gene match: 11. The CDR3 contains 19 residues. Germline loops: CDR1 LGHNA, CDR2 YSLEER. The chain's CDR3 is CASSQGPVLAGGITDTQYF. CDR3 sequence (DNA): TGCGCCAGCAGCCAAGGGCCCGTCTTAGCGGGGGGGATCACAGATACGCAGTATTTT.

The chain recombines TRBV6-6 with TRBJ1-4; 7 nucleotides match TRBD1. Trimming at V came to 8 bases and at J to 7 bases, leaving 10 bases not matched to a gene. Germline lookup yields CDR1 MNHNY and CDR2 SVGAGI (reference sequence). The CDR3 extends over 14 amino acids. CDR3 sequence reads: CASREQGLFEKLFF. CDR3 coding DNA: TGTGCCAGCCGCGAACAGGGGTTATTTGAAAAACTGTTTTTT.

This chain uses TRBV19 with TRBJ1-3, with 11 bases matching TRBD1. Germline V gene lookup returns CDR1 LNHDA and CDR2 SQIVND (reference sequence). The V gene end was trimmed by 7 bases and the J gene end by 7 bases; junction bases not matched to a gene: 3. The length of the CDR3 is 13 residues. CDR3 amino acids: CASTRTGGNTIYF. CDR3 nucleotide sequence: TGTGCCAGTACCCGGACAGGGGGCAACACCATATATTTT. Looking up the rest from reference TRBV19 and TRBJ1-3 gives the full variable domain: DGGITQSPKYLFRKEGQNVTLSCEQNLNHDAMYWYRQDPGQGLRLIYYSQIVNDFQKGDIAEGYSVSREKKESFPLTVTSAQKNPTAFYLCASTRTGGNTIYFGEGSWLTVV.

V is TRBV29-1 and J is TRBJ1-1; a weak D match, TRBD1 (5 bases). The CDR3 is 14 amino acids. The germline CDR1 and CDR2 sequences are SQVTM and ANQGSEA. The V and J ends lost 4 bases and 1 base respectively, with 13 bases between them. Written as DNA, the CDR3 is TGCAGCGTTGTTTGGGGACTGAAGAACACTGAAGCTTTCTTT. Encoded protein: CSVVWGLKNTEAFF.

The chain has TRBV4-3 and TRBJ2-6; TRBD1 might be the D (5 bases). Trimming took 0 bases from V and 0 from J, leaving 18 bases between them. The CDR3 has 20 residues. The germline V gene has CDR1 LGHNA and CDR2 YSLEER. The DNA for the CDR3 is TGCGCCAGCAGCCAAGATCGCTTGTTAAGACAGATCTCTGGGGCCAACGTCCTGACTTTC. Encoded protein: CASSQDRLLRQISGANVLTF.

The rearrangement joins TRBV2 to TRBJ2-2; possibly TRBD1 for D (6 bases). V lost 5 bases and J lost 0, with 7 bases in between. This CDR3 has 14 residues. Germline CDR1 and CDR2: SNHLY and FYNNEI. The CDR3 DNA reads TGTGCCAGCAGTCGGACAGCGAACACCGGGGAGCTGTTTTTT. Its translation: CASSRTANTGELFF.

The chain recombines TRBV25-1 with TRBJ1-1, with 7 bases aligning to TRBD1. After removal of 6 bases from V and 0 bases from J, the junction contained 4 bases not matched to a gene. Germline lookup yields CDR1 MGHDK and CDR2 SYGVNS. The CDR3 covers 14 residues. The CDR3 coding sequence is TGTGCCAGCAGGGGACAGCCAGTGAACACTGAAGCTTTCTTT. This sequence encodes CASRGQPVNTEAFF.

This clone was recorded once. This chain's CDR3 is CASSLVGSGVSNTGELFF. Here the CDR3 DNA reads TGTGCCAGCAGCTTAGTAGGTAGCGGGGTTTCGAACACCGGGGAGCTGTTTTTT. The rearrangement uses TRBV7-2 and TRBJ2-2; 8 bases align to TRBD2. With V trimmed by 1 base and J by 0 bases, 7 bases remained unmatched. CDR3 size: 18 residues. Germline V gives CDR1 SGHTA, CDR2 FQGNSA.

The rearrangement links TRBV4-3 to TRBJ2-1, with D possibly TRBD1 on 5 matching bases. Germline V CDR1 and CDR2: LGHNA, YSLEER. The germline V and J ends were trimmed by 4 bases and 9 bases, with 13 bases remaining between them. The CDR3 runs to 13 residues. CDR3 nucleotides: TGCGCCAGCAGCCCCGTGGCAGGGCGTGAGCAGTTCTTC. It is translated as CASSPVAGREQFF.

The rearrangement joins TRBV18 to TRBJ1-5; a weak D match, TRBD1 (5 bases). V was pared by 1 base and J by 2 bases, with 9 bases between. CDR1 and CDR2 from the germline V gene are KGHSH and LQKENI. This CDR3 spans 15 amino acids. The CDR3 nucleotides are TGTGCCAGCTCACCACAAGGGGATCGCAATCAGCCCCAGCATTTT. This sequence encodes CASSPQGDRNQPQHF.

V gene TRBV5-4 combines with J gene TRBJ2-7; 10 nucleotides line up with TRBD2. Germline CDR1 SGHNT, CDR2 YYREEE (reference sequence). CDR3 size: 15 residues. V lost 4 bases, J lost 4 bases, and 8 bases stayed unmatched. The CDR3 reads CASSIGLAEIYEQYF. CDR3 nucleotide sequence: TGTGCCAGCAGCATTGGACTAGCGGAAATTTACGAGCAGTACTTC.

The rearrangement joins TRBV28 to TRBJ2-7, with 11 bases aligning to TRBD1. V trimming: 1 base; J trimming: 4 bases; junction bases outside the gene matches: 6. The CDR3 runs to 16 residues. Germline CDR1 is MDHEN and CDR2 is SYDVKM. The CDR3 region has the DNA TGTGCCAGCAGTTTATCCGGGACAGGGGGTACGTACGAGCAGTACTTC. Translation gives CASSLSGTGGTYEQYF.